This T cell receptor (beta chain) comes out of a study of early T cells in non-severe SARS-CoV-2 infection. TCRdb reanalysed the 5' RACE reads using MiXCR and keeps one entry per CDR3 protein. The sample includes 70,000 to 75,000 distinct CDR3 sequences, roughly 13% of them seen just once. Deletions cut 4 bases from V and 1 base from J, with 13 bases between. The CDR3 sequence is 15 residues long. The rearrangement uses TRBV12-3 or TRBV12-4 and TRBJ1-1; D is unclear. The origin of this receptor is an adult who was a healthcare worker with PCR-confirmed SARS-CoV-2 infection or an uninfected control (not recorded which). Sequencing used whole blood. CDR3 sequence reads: CASSSRATTNTEAFF. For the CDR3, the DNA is TGTGCCAGCAGTTCCCGGGCGACGACGAACACTGAAGCTTTCTTT.